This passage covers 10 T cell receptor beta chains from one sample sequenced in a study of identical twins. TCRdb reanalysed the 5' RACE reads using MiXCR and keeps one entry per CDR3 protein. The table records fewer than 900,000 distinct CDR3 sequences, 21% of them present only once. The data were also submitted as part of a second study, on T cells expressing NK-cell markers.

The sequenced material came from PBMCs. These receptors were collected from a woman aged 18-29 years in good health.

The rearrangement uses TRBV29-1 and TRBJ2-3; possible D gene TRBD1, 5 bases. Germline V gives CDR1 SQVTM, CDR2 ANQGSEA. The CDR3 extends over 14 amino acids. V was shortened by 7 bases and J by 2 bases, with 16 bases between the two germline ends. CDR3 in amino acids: CSAANRYLTDTQYF. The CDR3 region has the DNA TGCAGCGCCGCTAACAGGTACCTCACAGATACGCAGTATTTT.

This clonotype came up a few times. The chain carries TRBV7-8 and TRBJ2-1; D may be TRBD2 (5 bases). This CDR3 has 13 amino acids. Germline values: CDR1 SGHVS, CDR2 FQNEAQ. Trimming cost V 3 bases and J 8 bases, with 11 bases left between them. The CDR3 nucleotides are TGTGCCAGCAGCTTGGAGGATCGGGATGAGCAGTTCTTC. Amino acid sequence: CASSLEDRDEQFF.

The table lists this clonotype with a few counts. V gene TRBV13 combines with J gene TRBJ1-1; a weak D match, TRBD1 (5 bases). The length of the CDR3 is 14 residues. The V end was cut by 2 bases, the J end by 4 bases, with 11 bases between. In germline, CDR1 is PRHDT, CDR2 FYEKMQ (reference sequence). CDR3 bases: TGTGCCAGCAGCTTATATAGGGGTGCCACTGAAGCTTTCTTT. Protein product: CASSLYRGATEAFF.

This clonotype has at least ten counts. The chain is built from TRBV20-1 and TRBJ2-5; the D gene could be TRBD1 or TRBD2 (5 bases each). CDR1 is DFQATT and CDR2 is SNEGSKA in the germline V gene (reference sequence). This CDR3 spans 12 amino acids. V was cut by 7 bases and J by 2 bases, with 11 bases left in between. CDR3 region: CSGTGRQETQYF. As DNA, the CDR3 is TGCAGTGGGACGGGACGGCAAGAGACCCAGTACTTC.

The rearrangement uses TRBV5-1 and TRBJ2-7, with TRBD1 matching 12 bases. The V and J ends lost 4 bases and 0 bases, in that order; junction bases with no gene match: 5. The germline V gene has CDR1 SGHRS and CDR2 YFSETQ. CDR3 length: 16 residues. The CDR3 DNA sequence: TGCGCCAGCAGCCCCGGGACAGGGGGCAGCTCCTACGAGCAGTACTTC. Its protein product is CASSPGTGGSSYEQYF.

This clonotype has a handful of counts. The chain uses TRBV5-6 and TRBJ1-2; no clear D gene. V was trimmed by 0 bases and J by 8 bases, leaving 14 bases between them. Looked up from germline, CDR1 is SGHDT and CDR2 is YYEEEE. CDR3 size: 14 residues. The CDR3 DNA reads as TGTGCCAGCAGCTTGGAGGCCGCGGCGGCGGGCTACACCTTC. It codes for CASSLEAAAAGYTF.

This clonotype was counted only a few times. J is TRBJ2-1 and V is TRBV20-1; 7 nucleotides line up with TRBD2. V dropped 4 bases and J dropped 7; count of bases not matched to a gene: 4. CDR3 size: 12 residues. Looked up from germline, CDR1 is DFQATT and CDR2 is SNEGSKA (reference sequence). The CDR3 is CSAKSGANEQFF. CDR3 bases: TGCAGTGCTAAGAGCGGGGCGAATGAGCAGTTCTTC.

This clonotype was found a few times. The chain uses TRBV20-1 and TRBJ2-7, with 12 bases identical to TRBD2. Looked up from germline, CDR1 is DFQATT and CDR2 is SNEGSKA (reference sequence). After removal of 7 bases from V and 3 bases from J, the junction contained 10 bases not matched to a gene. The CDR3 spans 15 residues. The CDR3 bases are TGCAGTGTACGCGGACTAGCGGGATCTGGCTACGAGCAGTACTTC. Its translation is CSVRGLAGSGYEQYF.

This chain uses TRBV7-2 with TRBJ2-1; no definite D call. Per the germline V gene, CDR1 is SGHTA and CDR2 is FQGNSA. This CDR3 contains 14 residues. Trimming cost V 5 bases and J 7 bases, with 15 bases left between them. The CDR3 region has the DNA TGTGCCAGCAGCGTAAACGCGGCGTGGAATGAGCAGTTCTTC. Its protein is CASSVNAAWNEQFF. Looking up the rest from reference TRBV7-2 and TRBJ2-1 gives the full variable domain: GAGVSQSPSNKVTEKGKDVELRCDPISGHTALYWYRQSLGQGLEFLIYFQGNSAPDKSGLPSDRFSAERTGGSVSTLTIQRTQQEDSAVYLCASSVNAAWNEQFFGPGTRLTVL.

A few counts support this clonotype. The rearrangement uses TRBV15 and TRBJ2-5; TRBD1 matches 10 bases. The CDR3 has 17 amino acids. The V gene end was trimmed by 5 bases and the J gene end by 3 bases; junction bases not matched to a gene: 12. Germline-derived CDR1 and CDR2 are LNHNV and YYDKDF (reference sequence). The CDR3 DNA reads TGTGCCACCAGCGTCCGGGACAGGGGTAGGAGAAAAGAGACCCAGTACTTC. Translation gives CATSVRDRGRRKETQYF.